This entry lists 11 T cell receptor beta chains sequenced from one sample in a study of blood T cell repertoires in COVID-19. Some clones are missing from TCRdb's copy, which holds only in-frame ones; the method was immunoSEQ multiplex PCR. The sample carries around 54,000 clones, 78% recorded once. Sequencing was done on a sample of PBMCs or T cells enriched from blood (not recorded which). These receptors were taken from a woman in her forties or fifties with acute COVID-19.

This clone has only one observation. V gene TRBV29-1 combines with J gene TRBJ1-1; tentatively, D is TRBD1 (6 bases). Germline V gene data show CDR1 as SQVTM and CDR2 as ANQGSEA. CDR3 length: 12 amino acids. CDR3 in DNA: TGCGGCGCTCCTAGGCAGGGGACTGAAGCTTTCTTT. Protein sequence: CGAPRQGTEAFF.

For the CDR3, the DNA is TGTGCCTGGACCCAAGCGGTGGTGAGAACCTTC. Residues: CAWTQAVVRTF. The chain employs TRBV30 and TRBJ1-2, with D hard to call. Germline CDR1 and CDR2: GTSNPN and SVGIG (reference sequence). V lost 4 bases to trimming and J lost 14 bases, with 17 bases between them. The length of the CDR3 is 11 residues.

This clone has only one observation. The genes are TRBV4-1 and TRBJ1-4, with no clear D. CDR1 and CDR2 (germline): MGHRA, YSYEKL. This CDR3 comprises 16 residues. The V end was cut by 1 base, the J end by 7 bases, with 16 bases between. The CDR3 region is CASSQVTKHGAEKLFF. In DNA form, the CDR3 reads TGCGCCAGCAGCCAAGTGACCAAACACGGAGCTGAAAAACTGTTTTTT.

J is TRBJ1-6 and V is TRBV6-5, with a weak D call TRBD1 (5 bases). Germline V lookup: CDR1 MNHEY, CDR2 SVGAGI. The CDR3 has 15 amino acids. Trimming took 0 bases from V and 12 from J, leaving 15 bases between them. CDR3 nucleotides: TGTGCCAGCAGTTACTCTATTGACAGCCGCAAACCCCTCCACTTT. It codes for CASSYSIDSRKPLHF.

The chain joins TRBV3-1 (or the pseudogene TRBV3-2) to TRBJ1-4; D possibly corresponds to TRBD1 (6 bases). Per the germline V gene, CDR1 is LGHDT and CDR2 is YNNKEL (reference sequence). CDR3 length: 16 residues. V was clipped by 4 bases and J by 4 bases, with 16 bases between them. In DNA form, the CDR3 reads TGTGCCAGCAGCCGCCTCCTACAGGGTATTAATGAAAAACTGTTTTTT. It encodes CASSRLLQGINEKLFF.

The chain combines TRBV2 with TRBJ2-5; D is perhaps TRBD2 (6 bases). Germline V gene sequence: CDR1 SNHLY, CDR2 FYNNEI. CDR3 size: 17 residues. The V end lost 7 bases, the J end lost 2 bases, and 23 bases lay between the germline ends. CDR3 sequence: CASTPGRGHSRQETQYF. The CDR3 DNA is TGTGCCAGCACCCCCGGGAGAGGCCACTCCCGTCAAGAGACCCAGTACTTC.

The V gene is TRBV6-5, the J gene TRBJ2-7; 9 nucleotides match TRBD1. V lost 6 bases and J lost 2; bases outside the gene matches: 5. The CDR3 loop spans 14 amino acids. Germline V gene lookup returns CDR1 MNHEY and CDR2 SVGAGI. The CDR3 DNA reads as TGTGCCAGCAGGGGACAGGGAGCCGCCTACGAGCAGTACTTC. It is translated as CASRGQGAAYEQYF.

The J gene is TRBJ2-2, the V gene TRBV7-2; 10 bases map to TRBD2. Germline values: CDR1 SGHTA, CDR2 FQGNSA. The CDR3 sequence is 14 residues long. V lost 4 bases and J lost 5; bases outside the gene matches: 1. CDR3 in amino acids: CASSSGLATGELFF. The CDR3 DNA follows: TGTGCCAGCAGCTCGGGACTAGCGACCGGGGAGCTGTTTTTT.

V is TRBV28 and J is TRBJ2-7; tentatively, D is TRBD1 (6 bases). CDR1 and CDR2 from the germline V gene are MDHEN and SYDVKM. Trimming took off 5 bases at V and 3 bases at J, with 20 bases between the two ends. This CDR3 is 16 amino acids long. CDR3 residues: CASSLSRGRILYEQYF. The CDR3 DNA sequence: TGTGCCAGCAGTCTGTCCAGGGGACGGATCCTCTACGAGCAGTACTTC.

This chain connects TRBV28 to TRBJ1-2; D remains ambiguous. Germline V gives CDR1 MDHEN, CDR2 SYDVKM. This CDR3 spans 13 amino acids. V lost 11 bases and J lost 3, with 16 bases in between. Written as DNA, the CDR3 is TGTGCCGCCCGGAGGGCACTTGACTATGGCTACACCTTC. The encoded protein is CAARRALDYGYTF.

The chain carries TRBV9 and TRBJ1-2, with 9 bases aligning to TRBD1. J was trimmed by 8 bases and V by 0 bases; bases with no gene match: 11. CDR3 length equals 16 residues. CDR1 is SGDLS and CDR2 is YYNGEE in the germline V gene. CDR3 nucleotides: TGTGCCAGCAGCGTAGGAGGGGGTACAGGGGGCCTGGGCTACACCTTC. It is translated as CASSVGGGTGGLGYTF.